This is a list of T cell receptor beta chains from one sample in a study of cytomegalovirus exposure and HLA in healthy donors. The data were produced by immunoSEQ multiplex PCR, yet TCRdb's version contains in-frame clones alone and is incomplete. In the table there are 120,000 to 150,000 clones, approximately 80% of which are singletons. Sequencing was carried out using PBMCs. Receptors were obtained from a woman in her forties in good health and CMV-seronegative. The CDR3 runs from the conserved cysteine through the conserved F or W. The D gene is left open where the match is weak. Not all rows give a size; the values are once, few, many and, for expanded clones, a class.

j_call cdr3_length d_call clone_size v_call cdr3_aa cdr3_nt
TRBJ1-2 14 NA NA TRBV11-2 CASSSPGRDYGYTF TGTGCCAGCAGCTCCCCAGGGAGGGACTATGGCTACACCTTC
TRBJ1-2 17 NA NA TRBV5-4 CASSLYVMGTSNYGYTF TGTGCCAGCAGCTTGTATGTTATGGGCACGTCAAACTATGGCTACACCTTC
TRBJ1-1 17 NA NA TRBV5-4 CASSLYEAREGNTEAFF TGTGCCAGCAGCTTGTACGAGGCGAGGGAGGGGAACACTGAAGCTTTCTTT
TRBJ2-3 15 NA NA TRBV11-2 CASSLGYGALDTQYF TGTGCCAGCAGCTTAGGGTACGGAGCGTTAGATACGCAGTATTTT
TRBJ1-4 15 NA NA TRBV4-1 CASSQDGRGNEKLFF TGCGCCAGCAGCCAAGATGGCAGGGGTAATGAAAAACTGTTTTTT
TRBJ1-1 14 NA many TRBV5-1 CASSLTGEPDEAFF TGCGCCAGCAGCTTGACAGGAGAGCCGGATGAAGCTTTCTTT
TRBJ1-2 11 NA NA TRBV20-1 CSITTTYGYTF TGCAGTATTACCACAACCTATGGCTACACCTTC
TRBJ2-1 15 TRBD1 NA TRBV28 CASSLRGQGVYEQFF TGTGCCAGCAGTTTAAGAGGACAGGGGGTATATGAGCAGTTCTTC
TRBJ2-7 17 TRBD1 once TRBV5-1 CASSSSGTGTRETEQYF TGCGCCAGCAGCTCGTCCGGGACAGGGACGAGGGAGACGGAGCAGTACTTC
TRBJ2-7 11 NA NA TRBV20-1 CSAEGAYEQYF TGCAGTGCAGAGGGTGCCTACGAGCAGTACTTC
TRBJ2-2 15 TRBD1 NA TRBV6-4 CATAPGTGGTGELFF TGTGCCACCGCACCTGGGACAGGGGGAACCGGGGAGCTGTTTTTT
TRBJ1-2 14 NA NA TRBV5-4 CASNPNRENYGYTF TGTGCCAGCAATCCTAACAGGGAGAACTATGGCTACACCTTC
TRBJ2-3 15 TRBD1 NA TRBV11-3 CASSPGGQGKDTQYF TGTGCCAGCAGCCCGGGGGGACAGGGGAAAGATACGCAGTATTTT
TRBJ1-1 13 NA NA TRBV11-2 CASSLGRNTEAFF TGTGCCAGCAGCTTAGGGAGGAACACTGAAGCTTTCTTT
TRBJ2-4 14 TRBD1 NA TRBV2 CASRIGTGGDPQYF TGTGCCAGCAGGATTGGGACAGGGGGCGACCCTCAGTACTTC
TRBJ2-7 13 NA NA TRBV6-6 CASRGPSSYEQYF TGTGCCAGCCGCGGCCCAAGCTCCTACGAGCAGTACTTC
TRBJ2-5 13 NA NA TRBV6-1 CASSEQGSETQYF TGTGCCAGCAGTGAGCAGGGTTCAGAGACCCAGTACTTC
TRBJ2-7 15 NA NA TRBV11-3 CASSPYGSGAYEQYF TGTGCCAGCAGCCCCTATGGGAGCGGAGCCTACGAGCAGTACTTC
TRBJ2-3 14 NA NA TRBV6-5 CATRRLTFTDTQYF TGTGCCACCCGACGACTCACCTTCACAGATACGCAGTATTTT
TRBJ1-4 14 TRBD1 few TRBV5-4 CASSLPGQAEKLFF TGTGCCAGCAGCCTACCTGGACAGGCTGAAAAACTGTTTTTT
TRBJ1-1 12 NA few TRBV6-1 CASKHWSTEAFF TGTGCCAGCAAACATTGGAGCACTGAAGCTTTCTTT
TRBJ2-3 13 NA NA TRBV5-6 CASAGVFQDTQYF TGTGCCAGTGCAGGGGTTTTTCAAGATACGCAGTATTTT
TRBJ2-3 12 TRBD2 NA TRBV7-9 CASSRAGTSEYF TGTGCCAGCAGCCGTGCCGGGACTAGCGAGTATTTT
TRBJ1-6 16 TRBD1 NA TRBV5-4 CASSLGQGAVNSPLHF TGTGCCAGCAGCTTGGGGCAGGGGGCGGTTAATTCACCCCTCCACTTT
TRBJ2-5 14 TRBD2 once TRBV7-9 CASSLETAGKTQYF TGTGCCAGCAGCTTAGAGACAGCGGGAAAGACCCAGTACTTC
TRBJ1-6 12 NA NA TRBV28 CASSFTRQSLHF TGTGCCAGCAGTTTTACAAGACAGTCACTCCACTTT
TRBJ2-3 15 TRBD1 NA TRBV5-4 CASSTRQGHTDTQYF TGTGCCAGCAGCACACGACAGGGCCACACAGATACGCAGTATTTT
TRBJ2-5 17 TRBD2 NA TRBV5-1 CASSLAQRGSGGETQYF TGCGCCAGCAGCTTGGCCCAGCGGGGGTCAGGAGGAGAGACCCAGTACTTC
TRBJ1-2 14 NA NA TRBV5-4 CASSLVGEHYGYTF TGTGCCAGCAGCTTGGTAGGGGAACACTATGGCTACACCTTC
TRBJ1-1 14 TRBD1 few TRBV6-6 CASSSGQELGMAFF TGTGCCAGCAGTTCAGGACAGGAACTAGGGATGGCTTTCTTT
TRBJ2-1 15 NA NA TRBV2 CASSVKGFPYNEQFF TGTGCCAGCAGTGTGAAGGGGTTTCCCTACAATGAGCAGTTCTTC